This T cell receptor beta chain was profiled in a study of CD8+CD57+ T cells in acquired aplastic anemia. Whole-study context: On average, sorted CD4+ and CD8+ cells gave around 3 ug of DNA. The average read count for CD4+ cells in healthy donors was 10 million to 11 million.

The V segment lost 6 bases and the J segment 4 bases; nucleotides outside the gene matches: 9. The germline V gene has CDR1 DFQATT and CDR2 SNEGSKA (reference sequence). This CDR3 has 16 residues. The study's findings and limits: Patients and controls had in common around 29 CD8+ CDR3 sequences. CD8+ Simpson's diversity showed no significant patient-control difference.

As regards this clonotype: Its cognate antigen is unknown.

Profiling that covered TCR beta VDJ and CDR3 relied on genomic DNA as its template. TCRdb re-analysed the reads in MiXCR, keeping a single row per CDR3 protein. This table holds around 150,000 distinct CDR3 sequences, approximately 40% found once. The TCR comes from a human donor in good health. Sequencing was carried out using sorted CD4+, CD8+, or CD8+CD57+ T cells (not recorded which) from PBMCs. The genes are TRBV20-1 and TRBJ2-1; 13 positions match TRBD2. CDR3 sequence reads: CSATGLAGPAYNEQFF. CDR3 nucleotide sequence: TGCAGTGCAACGGGACTAGCGGGACCTGCGTACAATGAGCAGTTCTTC.